These 15 T cell receptor beta chains were sequenced from one sample in a study of blood T cell repertoires in COVID-19. Repertoires were generated with immunoSEQ multiplex PCR, while TCRdb's copy carries only in-frame clones and drops some. The sample carries about 110,000 clones, more than 75% recorded once. Material for sequencing was peripheral blood. These receptors all come from a middle-aged man with acute or convalescent COVID-19.

This clone was observed once. CDR3 sequence: CASSLDSSQRGTDTQYF. The CDR3 DNA follows: TGTGCCAGCAGCTTAGATAGTTCCCAGCGGGGCACAGATACGCAGTATTTT. The rearrangement joins TRBV11-3 to TRBJ2-3, with a tentative D call TRBD2 (6 bases). V lost 0 bases and J lost 1, with 14 bases in between. This CDR3 has 17 amino acids. Germline V gives CDR1 SGHNT, CDR2 YENEEA.

The chain uses TRBV15 and TRBJ1-6; the D gene is possibly TRBD1 (5 bases). CDR3 length equals 15 residues. V dropped 1 base and J dropped 10 bases, with 14 bases sitting between them. Germline-derived CDR1 and CDR2 are LNHNV and YYDKDF (reference sequence). DNA of the CDR3: TGTGCCACCAGCAGAGTAGGGACTGGTGGGTCACCCCTCCACTTT. As protein: CATSRVGTGGSPLHF.

This chain links TRBV19 with TRBJ2-3, with 7 bases identical to TRBD2. V lost 5 bases, J lost 0 bases, and 2 bases stayed unmatched. This CDR3 has 14 residues. The germline V gene encodes CDR1 LNHDA and CDR2 SQIVND (reference sequence). The CDR3 reads CASSSGGSTDTQYF. The DNA of the CDR3 is TGTGCCAGTAGTTCGGGGGGTAGCACAGATACGCAGTATTTT.

This chain connects TRBV29-1 to TRBJ1-4; the D gene is possibly TRBD1 (5 bases). Germline lookup yields CDR1 SQVTM and CDR2 ANQGSEA. V was trimmed by 4 bases and J by 8 bases, leaving 14 bases between them. This CDR3 has 13 residues. CDR3 in DNA: TGCAGCGTTGTAAAAGGGGATGGGGAAAAACTGTTTTTT. Translated, it gives CSVVKGDGEKLFF.

The chain has TRBV2 and TRBJ2-1; 8 bases line up with TRBD1. The CDR3 sequence is 13 residues long. Per germline, CDR1 SNHLY and CDR2 FYNNEI. V lost 5 bases, J lost 9 bases, and 6 bases stayed unmatched. The CDR3 DNA is TGTGCCAGCAGTCCGGACAGGGTGAGTGAGCAGTTCTTC. It is translated as CASSPDRVSEQFF.

This clone came up once. This rearrangement joins TRBV5-1 to TRBJ1-2, with D tentatively TRBD1 (5 bases). The CDR3 covers 14 residues. Trimming left V 5 bases short and J 5 bases short, with 16 bases between. Germline-derived CDR1 and CDR2 are SGHRS and YFSETQ. In nucleotides, the CDR3 is TGCGCCAGCAGTTCAAGCGGGGGTCGTTATGGCTACACCTTC. Translating it yields CASSSSGGRYGYTF.

The genes are TRBV12-5 and TRBJ2-7, with 12 bases aligning to TRBD2. J gave up 6 bases and V 4 bases, and 10 bases lay outside the gene matches. The CDR3 has 16 residues. Germline-derived CDR1 and CDR2 are LGHNT and FRNRAP. CDR3 residues: CASGYKTSGGSSEQYF. CDR3 sequence (DNA): TGTGCTAGTGGTTACAAGACTAGCGGGGGTAGTTCCGAGCAGTACTTC.

The gene calls are TRBV5-1 and TRBJ1-2; the D gene is possibly TRBD1 (6 bases). Germline CDR1 reads SGHRS; CDR2 reads YFSETQ. This CDR3 contains 15 residues. The V gene lost 3 bases and the J gene lost 6 bases, with 18 bases spanning the gap. The CDR3 nucleotides are TGCGCCAGCAGCTCAATCGGAAGTCCAGGGGATGGCTACACCTTC. This translates into CASSSIGSPGDGYTF.

The genes are TRBV27 and TRBJ2-7; 7 bases map to TRBD1. The CDR3 consists of 15 residues. V shed 0 bases and J 6 bases; nucleotides not matched to a gene: 8. Germline CDR1 MNHEY, CDR2 SMNVEV (reference sequence). This CDR3 is CASSLSTTGATEQYF. CDR3 DNA: TGTGCCAGCAGTTTATCGACCACAGGGGCTACCGAGCAGTACTTC.

This clone was detected only once. This chain connects TRBV3-1 (or the pseudogene TRBV3-2) to TRBJ1-1; no firm D call. Germline CDR1 is LGHDT and CDR2 is YNNKEL (reference sequence). V was pared by 0 bases and J by 6 bases, with 11 bases between. The CDR3 has 14 amino acids. This CDR3 reads CASSQEAAFSEAFF. CDR3 in DNA: TGTGCCAGCAGCCAAGAAGCGGCCTTTTCTGAAGCTTTCTTT.

This sequence joins TRBV4-1 and TRBJ2-3; TRBD2 matches at 13 bases. The junction had 1 base not matched to a gene; V was cut back by 3 bases and J by 4 bases. Germline values: CDR1 MGHRA, CDR2 YSYEKL. The CDR3 totals 15 residues. CDR3 coding DNA: TGCGCCAGCAGCCAGACTAGCGGGGGGTCAGATACGCAGTATTTT. Translating gives CASSQTSGGSDTQYF.

The chain recombines TRBV4-3 with TRBJ1-5; 7 nucleotides line up with TRBD1. From germline, CDR1 is LGHNA and CDR2 YSLEER. This CDR3 is built from 17 residues. The J segment lost 0 bases and the V segment lost 4 bases, leaving 9 bases of the junction unmatched. Written as DNA, the CDR3 is TGCGCCAGCAGCCGGGAAAGGGGACAGAATAGCAATCAGCCCCAGCATTTT. Translating it yields CASSRERGQNSNQPQHF.

The chain joins TRBV7-2 to TRBJ2-7, with 7 nucleotides matching TRBD1. This CDR3 spans 15 amino acids. CDR1 and CDR2 (germline): SGHTA, FQGNSA. J was trimmed by 2 bases and V by 0 bases; bases with no gene match: 4. This chain's CDR3 is CASSLATGVAYEQYF. CDR3 nucleotides: TGTGCCAGCAGCTTAGCAACAGGGGTAGCCTACGAGCAGTACTTC.

The rearrangement links TRBV11-2 to TRBJ1-5, with D tentatively TRBD1 (5 bases). Trimming removed 5 bases at V and 7 bases at J, with 21 bases between. Germline CDR1 SGHAT, CDR2 FQNNGV. The CDR3 covers 16 residues. CDR3 amino acids: CASSPVGGGPEQPQHF. The CDR3 DNA reads as TGTGCCAGCAGCCCAGTGGGGGGAGGGCCCGAGCAGCCCCAGCATTTT.

The rearrangement joins TRBV10-3 to TRBJ2-3, with TRBD2 as a possible D gene (6 bases). Germline V gene data show CDR1 as ENHRY and CDR2 as SYGVKD. The V gene lost 3 bases and the J gene lost 1 base, with 20 bases spanning the gap. The CDR3 is 18 residues long. The chain's CDR3 is CAISDSAGTRVGTDTQYF. The CDR3 region has the DNA TGTGCCATCAGTGACTCAGCCGGGACTCGGGTCGGCACAGATACGCAGTATTTT.